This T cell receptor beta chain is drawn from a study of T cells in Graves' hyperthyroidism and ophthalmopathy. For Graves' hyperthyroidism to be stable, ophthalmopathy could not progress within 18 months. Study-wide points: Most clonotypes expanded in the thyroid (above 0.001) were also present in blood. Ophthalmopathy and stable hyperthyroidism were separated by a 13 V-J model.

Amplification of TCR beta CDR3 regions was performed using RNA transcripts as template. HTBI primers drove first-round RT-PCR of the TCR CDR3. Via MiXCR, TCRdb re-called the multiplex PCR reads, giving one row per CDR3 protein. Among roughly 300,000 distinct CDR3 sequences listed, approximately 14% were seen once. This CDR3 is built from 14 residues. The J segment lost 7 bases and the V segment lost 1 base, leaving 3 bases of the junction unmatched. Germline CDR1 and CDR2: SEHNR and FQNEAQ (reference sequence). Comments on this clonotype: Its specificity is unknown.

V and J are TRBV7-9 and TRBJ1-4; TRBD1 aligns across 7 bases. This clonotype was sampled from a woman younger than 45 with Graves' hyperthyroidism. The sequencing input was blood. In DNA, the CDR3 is TGTGCCAGCAGCTTAGAGGGGGCGGGTGAAAAACTGTTTTTT. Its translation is CASSLEGAGEKLFF.